The 27 T cell receptor beta chains presented below share a single source sample, sequenced in a study of control samples from healthy donors and cancer patients. Profiled with immunoSEQ multiplex PCR; TCRdb holds only in-frame clones, not every one. Here the sample spans some 80,000 clones, around nine tenths being singletons. Sequencing was carried out using blood. These receptors came from a middle-aged man in good health.

The rearrangement uses TRBV6-5 and TRBJ2-7; D is possibly TRBD1 or TRBD2 (5 bases each). V lost 6 bases and J 2 bases, leaving 14 bases between the germline ends. The CDR3 length is 14 residues. The germline CDR1 and CDR2 sequences are MNHEY and SVGAGI. The CDR3 region has the DNA TGTGCCAGCAGGGGAGCGGACATTCCCTACGAGCAGTACTTC. Protein product: CASRGADIPYEQYF.

V usage is TRBV2 and J usage is TRBJ2-7, with D possibly TRBD2 on 5 matching bases. The CDR3 loop spans 12 amino acids. CDR1 is SNHLY and CDR2 is FYNNEI in the germline V gene. V dropped 5 bases and J dropped 3 bases, with 8 bases sitting between them. CDR3 DNA: TGTGCCAGCAGTCGGACTGGCTACGAGCAGTACTTC. This gives the protein CASSRTGYEQYF.

This chain connects TRBV6-6 to TRBJ2-5, with 7 bases aligning to TRBD1. Unmatched junction bases numbered 9, after V lost 6 bases and J lost 5 bases. The CDR3 runs to 14 residues. Germline loops: CDR1 MNHNY, CDR2 SVGAGI (reference sequence). The CDR3: CASRLGQPPETQYF. The CDR3 nucleotides read TGTGCCAGCAGATTGGGACAGCCACCTGAGACCCAGTACTTC.

This clone was observed once. V usage is TRBV4-1 and J usage is TRBJ2-3; 12 positions match TRBD2. The CDR3 runs 17 residues. Germline-derived CDR1 and CDR2 are MGHRA and YSYEKL. V was pared by 0 bases and J by 5 bases, with 6 bases of the junction left unmatched. The CDR3: CASSQDGASGGVDTQYF. CDR3 in DNA: TGCGCCAGCAGCCAAGATGGGGCTAGCGGGGGGGTAGATACGCAGTATTTT.

V is TRBV6-5 and J is TRBJ2-7, with D perhaps given as TRBD1 or TRBD2 (5 bases each). The germline V gene has CDR1 MNHEY and CDR2 SVGAGI. The CDR3 is made up of 12 amino acids. V was cut by 7 bases and J by 3 bases, with 10 bases left in between. The CDR3 sequence is CASKLGVYEQYF. The CDR3 DNA follows: TGTGCCAGCAAATTGGGGGTCTACGAGCAGTACTTC.

The rearrangement links TRBV18 to TRBJ2-7, with D possibly being TRBD1 (6 bases). CDR1 KGHSH and CDR2 LQKENI come from the germline V gene. The CDR3 has 15 residues. Trimming left V 2 bases short and J 4 bases short, with 15 bases between. CDR3 DNA sequence: TGTGCCAGCTCACCAAACCGACAGGAGACATACGAGCAGTACTTC. Its protein is CASSPNRQETYEQYF. Supplemented by reference TRBV18 and TRBJ2-7, the full variable domain reads NAGVMQNPRHLVRRRGQEARLRCSPMKGHSHVYWYRQLPEEGLKFMVYLQKENIIDESGMPKERFSAEFPKEGPSILRIQQVVRGDSAAYFCASSPNRQETYEQYFGPGTRLTVT.

The rearrangement links TRBV30 to TRBJ1-1; 9 positions match TRBD1. This CDR3 is 15 amino acids long. V dropped 0 bases and J dropped 5; count of bases not matched to a gene: 7. In germline, CDR1 is GTSNPN, CDR2 SVGIG (reference sequence). In DNA form, the CDR3 reads TGTGCCTGGAGTGTACAGGACAGGGGACGGACTGAAGCTTTCTTT. It translates to CAWSVQDRGRTEAFF. The variable domain in full, completed from reference TRBV30 and TRBJ1-1, reads SQTIHQWPATLVQPVGSPLSLECTVEGTSNPNLYWYRQAAGRGLQLLFYSVGIGQISSEVPQNLSASRPQDRQFILSSKKLLLSDSGFYLCAWSVQDRGRTEAFFGQGTRLTVV.

V is TRBV11-2 and J is TRBJ1-1; D not resolved. V lost 4 bases to trimming and J lost 10 bases, with 13 bases between them. Per the germline V gene, CDR1 is SGHAT and CDR2 is FQNNGV. This CDR3 comprises 12 residues. The CDR3 DNA reads TGTGCCAGCAGCTCCGACTTTGGCGGAGCTTTCTTT. This translates into CASSSDFGGAFF.

The chain has TRBV27 and TRBJ2-1, with 8 bases matching TRBD2. CDR1 and CDR2 from the germline V gene are MNHEY and SMNVEV (reference sequence). With V trimmed by 2 bases and J by 8 bases, 2 bases remained unmatched. CDR3 length equals 13 residues. The CDR3 nucleotides read TGTGCCAGCAGTTTAAGCGGGGGCTATGAGCAGTTCTTC. Its protein product is CASSLSGGYEQFF.

The chain employs TRBV10-3 and TRBJ1-5; 7 nucleotides match TRBD1. The CDR3 totals 13 residues. With V trimmed by 11 bases and J by 2 bases, 6 bases remained unmatched. In germline, CDR1 is ENHRY, CDR2 SYGVKD. The CDR3 reads CASNDRGNQPQHF. The DNA of the CDR3 is TGTGCCTCCAACGACAGGGGCAATCAGCCCCAGCATTTT.

This clone was seen just once. The rearrangement uses TRBV7-9 and TRBJ1-1; D remains ambiguous. Germline lookup yields CDR1 SEHNR and CDR2 FQNEAQ (reference sequence). The CDR3 contains 17 residues. The V end lost 7 bases, the J end lost 5 bases, and 26 bases lay between the germline ends. The CDR3 DNA is TGTGCCAGCACCCCCTGGAGGGCCCCCCAGACTAATACTGAAGCTTTCTTT. This translates into CASTPWRAPQTNTEAFF.

V gene TRBV7-2 combines with J gene TRBJ1-2; 7 nucleotides agree with TRBD1. This CDR3 contains 14 residues. From germline, CDR1 is SGHTA and CDR2 FQGNSA. V shed 4 bases and J 0 bases; nucleotides not matched to a gene: 2. The CDR3 loop reads CASSYDRANYGYTF. For the CDR3, the DNA is TGTGCCAGCAGCTACGACAGGGCTAACTATGGCTACACCTTC.

This clone was detected a few times. The chain is built from TRBV15 and TRBJ1-1; D unresolved. Trimming took 2 bases from V and 4 from J, leaving 14 bases between them. The CDR3 covers 15 residues. Germline V gene sequence: CDR1 LNHNV, CDR2 YYDKDF (reference sequence). The CDR3 here is CATSRQRAQTTEAFF. As DNA, the CDR3 is TGTGCCACCAGCAGACAGAGGGCCCAGACCACTGAAGCTTTCTTT.

This clone was recorded once. The J gene is TRBJ1-1, the V gene TRBV28, with unresolved D. V lost 3 bases and J 8 bases, leaving 10 bases between the germline ends. The V gene's germline CDR1 is MDHEN and CDR2 SYDVKM. This CDR3 has 12 residues. The CDR3 DNA is TGTGCCAGCAGTTTGGGGTCTTTAGAAGCTTTCTTT. It codes for CASSLGSLEAFF. Full variable domain (outside the CDR3, taken from reference TRBV28 and TRBJ1-1): DVKVTQSSRYLVKRTGEKVFLECVQDMDHENMFWYRQDPGLGLRLIYFSYDVKMKEKGDIPEGYSVSREKKERFSLILESASTNQTSMYLCASSLGSLEAFFGQGTRLTVV.

The chain links TRBV18 to TRBJ1-3; 11 bases agree with TRBD1. Germline V lookup: CDR1 KGHSH, CDR2 LQKENI. This CDR3 spans 17 amino acids. V lost 6 bases and J lost 1; bases outside the gene matches: 8. Here the CDR3 reads CASSPDRGLLSGNTIYF. CDR3 sequence (DNA): TGTGCCAGCTCCCCGGACAGGGGGCTCTTATCTGGAAACACCATATATTTT.

V is TRBV14 and J is TRBJ1-2, with 7 bases identical to TRBD1. CDR1 and CDR2 from the germline V gene are SGHDN and FVKESK. V was pared by 2 bases and J by 3 bases, with 6 bases of the junction left unmatched. The CDR3 runs to 15 residues. CDR3: CASSQNRGWDYGYTF. CDR3 bases: TGTGCCAGCAGCCAAAACAGGGGTTGGGACTATGGCTACACCTTC.

DNA for the CDR3: TGCGCCAGCAGTGCAAGGCTAGCGGGGGCCGGGGAGCTGTTTTTT. This sequence encodes CASSARLAGAGELFF. The chain couples TRBV10-1 to TRBJ2-2; 10 nucleotides agree with TRBD2. The CDR3 length is 15 residues. Trimming removed 4 bases from V and 6 bases from J; junction bases left unmatched: 5. Germline CDR1 is WNHNN and CDR2 is SYGVQD (reference sequence).

The chain links TRBV6-5 to TRBJ2-4, with 7 bases fitting TRBD1. V was clipped by 7 bases and J by 5 bases; unmatched bases: 8. Germline V lookup: CDR1 MNHEY, CDR2 SVGAGI. This CDR3 has 14 amino acids. The CDR3 is CASILDRVENIQYF. The CDR3 DNA reads as TGTGCCAGCATTCTAGACAGGGTCGAAAACATTCAGTACTTC.

V is TRBV30 and J is TRBJ1-4, with unresolved D. V was clipped by 3 bases and J by 5 bases, with 19 bases between them. Germline CDR1 is GTSNPN and CDR2 is SVGIG (reference sequence). The CDR3 sequence is 16 residues long. The CDR3 here is CAWRQAPPGVNEKLFF. The CDR3 DNA reads as TGTGCCTGGAGGCAAGCGCCGCCTGGGGTAAATGAAAAACTGTTTTTT.

The chain carries TRBV6-5 and TRBJ1-2; a possible D gene is TRBD1 (6 bases). This CDR3 is built from 13 residues. V was clipped by 2 bases and J by 6 bases, with 10 bases between them. The V gene's germline CDR1 is MNHEY and CDR2 SVGAGI. As DNA, the CDR3 is TGTGCCAGCAGTTACACACCAGGGGATGGCTACACCTTC. It encodes CASSYTPGDGYTF.

The chain recombines TRBV5-1 with TRBJ1-3, with 7 bases that match TRBD1. The CDR3 is 13 residues long. Germline V gene data show CDR1 as SGHRS and CDR2 as YFSETQ. Trimming removed 0 bases from V and 10 bases from J; junction bases left unmatched: 4. The CDR3 region is CASSLDRGRTIYF. DNA for the CDR3: TGCGCCAGCAGCTTGGACAGGGGAAGGACCATATATTTT. The variable domain in full, with the rest retrieved from reference TRBV5-1 and TRBJ1-3, is KAGVTQTPRYLIKTRGQQVTLSCSPISGHRSVSWYQQTPGQGLQFLFEYFSETQRNKGNFPGRFSGRQFSNSRSEMNVSTLELGDSALYLCASSLDRGRTIYFGEGSWLTVV.

The V call is TRBV6-4, the J call TRBJ1-1; D unresolved. V gave up 3 bases and J gave up 1 base, with 6 bases separating them. The V gene's germline CDR1 is MRHNA and CDR2 SNTAGT. The CDR3 consists of 13 residues. CDR3 nucleotides: TGTGCCAGCAGTGAGACATCGAACACTGAAGCTTTCTTT. Translating gives CASSETSNTEAFF.

The V gene is TRBV6-5, the J gene TRBJ1-6, with D possibly matching TRBD1 (6 bases). From germline, CDR1 is MNHEY and CDR2 SVGAGI. Trimming left V 6 bases short and J 8 bases short, with 17 bases between. The length of the CDR3 is 15 residues. The chain's CDR3 is CASRLGGGPHSPLHF. CDR3 in DNA: TGTGCCAGCAGACTCGGCGGGGGGCCACATTCACCCCTCCACTTT.

The chain links TRBV6-1 to TRBJ2-7; D is perhaps TRBD1 (7 bases). There are 18 residues in the CDR3. The V gene lost 4 bases and the J gene lost 6 bases, with 28 bases spanning the gap. The germline CDR1 and CDR2 sequences are MNHNS and SASEGT. The CDR3 region is CASSVLRRNRGGLSEQYF. The CDR3, as DNA: TGTGCCAGCAGTGTATTACGACGCAACAGGGGAGGCCTTAGCGAGCAGTACTTC.

V and J are TRBV6-1 and TRBJ1-5; 7 nucleotides agree with TRBD1. Germline assignment: CDR1 MNHNS and CDR2 SASEGT. CDR3 length equals 14 residues. V was pared by 3 bases and J by 9 bases, with 8 bases of the junction left unmatched. The CDR3 reads CASSEDRRGLPQHF. As DNA, the CDR3 is TGTGCCAGCAGTGAGGACAGGAGGGGTCTGCCCCAGCATTTT.

CDR3 nucleotide sequence: TGTGCCAGCAGCTCCGGGACAGGAACCTACGAGCAGTACTTC. Translated: CASSSGTGTYEQYF. The chain links TRBV5-6 to TRBJ2-7; 8 bases fit TRBD1. Germline lookup yields CDR1 SGHDT and CDR2 YYEEEE. The CDR3 is made up of 14 amino acids. V dropped 3 bases and J dropped 2; count of bases not matched to a gene: 4.

This clone was counted once. J is TRBJ1-5 and V is TRBV24-1; D remains unclear. This CDR3 is built from 15 residues. The germline CDR1 and CDR2 sequences are KGHDR and SFDVKD. V dropped 3 bases and J dropped 7 bases, with 15 bases sitting between them. CDR3 amino acids: CATSDPHRPGQPQHF. Written as DNA, the CDR3 is TGTGCCACCAGTGATCCTCACCGACCTGGCCAGCCCCAGCATTTT.